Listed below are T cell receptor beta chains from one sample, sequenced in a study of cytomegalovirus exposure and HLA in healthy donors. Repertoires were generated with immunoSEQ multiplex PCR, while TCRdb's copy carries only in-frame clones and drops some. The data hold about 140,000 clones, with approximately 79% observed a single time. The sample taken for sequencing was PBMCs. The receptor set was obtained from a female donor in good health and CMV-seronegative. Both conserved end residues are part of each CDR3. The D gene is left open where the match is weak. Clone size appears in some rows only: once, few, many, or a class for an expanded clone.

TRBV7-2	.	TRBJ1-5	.	TGTGCCAGCAGCACGGCACAGGGAGTCCCCAATCAGCCCCAGCATTTT	CASSTAQGVPNQPQHF
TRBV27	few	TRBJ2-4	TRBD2	TGTGCCAGCAGTTCAGCGGGGAGAAACATTCAGTACTTC	CASSSAGRNIQYF
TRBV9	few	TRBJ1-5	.	TGTGCCAGCAGCGTAGGGGTGGGGAGGAATCAGCCCCAGCATTTT	CASSVGVGRNQPQHF
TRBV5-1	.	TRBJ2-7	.	TGCGCCAGCAACTTTCGGGACGAGCAGTACTTC	CASNFRDEQYF
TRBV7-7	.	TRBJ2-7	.	TGTGCTAGCAGCTTAGTACTAGCATCCGAGCAGTACTTC	CASSLVLASEQYF
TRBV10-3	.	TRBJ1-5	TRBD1	TGTGCCATCAGTGGACAGGGGGTGCTTAATAGCAATCAGCCCCAGCATTTT	CAISGQGVLNSNQPQHF
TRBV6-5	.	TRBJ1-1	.	TGTGCCAGCAGTCGACAGGTGGAGAACACTGAAGCTTTCTTT	CASSRQVENTEAFF
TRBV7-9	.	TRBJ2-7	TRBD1	TGTGCCAGCAGCTCGAGGGGGCCGGGCTCCTACGAGCAGTACTTC	CASSSRGPGSYEQYF
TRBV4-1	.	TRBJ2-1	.	TGCGCCAGCAGCCAAGTTCTTGGTCCTGTAGATGAGCAGTTCTTC	CASSQVLGPVDEQFF
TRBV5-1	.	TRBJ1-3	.	TGCGCCAGCAGCTCACAGGGTTACTCTGGAAACACCATATATTTT	CASSSQGYSGNTIYF
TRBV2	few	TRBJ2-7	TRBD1	TGTGCCAGCAGGGACAGGGCCCACGAGCAGTACTTC	CASRDRAHEQYF
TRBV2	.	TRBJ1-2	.	TGTGCCAGCAGTGATCTCGGGAACTATGGCTACACCTTC	CASSDLGNYGYTF
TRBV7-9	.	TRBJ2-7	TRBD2	TGTGCCAGCAGTTCCTTAGCGGGGGAGCAGTACTTC	CASSSLAGEQYF
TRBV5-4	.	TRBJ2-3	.	TGTGCCAGCAGCTTGGCCGCGGGCGCGGGCACAGATACGCAGTATTTT	CASSLAAGAGTDTQYF
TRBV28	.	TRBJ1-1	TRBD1	TGTGCCAGCAGTCTACAGGGGGCCACTGAAGCTTTCTTT	CASSLQGATEAFF
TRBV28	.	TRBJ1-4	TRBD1	TGTGCCAGCAGTCCTCGGGACAGGGCAACTAATGAAAAACTGTTTTTT	CASSPRDRATNEKLFF
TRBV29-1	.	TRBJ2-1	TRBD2	TGCAGCGTTGAAGCTGGGCTAGCGGAATACAATGAGCAGTTCTTC	CSVEAGLAEYNEQFF
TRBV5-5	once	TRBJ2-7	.	TGTGCCAGCAGCCTAGGGGAGGGGGGGAGCTCCTACGAGCAGTACTTC	CASSLGEGGSSYEQYF
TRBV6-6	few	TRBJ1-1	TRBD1	TGTGCCAGCAGTTCCCTACAGGGGGAGGACACTGAAGCTTTCTTT	CASSSLQGEDTEAFF
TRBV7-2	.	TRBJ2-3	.	TGTGCCAGCAGCTCAGAGGTGTCGGATACGCAGTATTTT	CASSSEVSDTQYF
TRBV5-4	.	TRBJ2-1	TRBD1	TGTGCCAGCAGCCAGGGACAGCCGGGTGAGCAGTTCTTC	CASSQGQPGEQFF